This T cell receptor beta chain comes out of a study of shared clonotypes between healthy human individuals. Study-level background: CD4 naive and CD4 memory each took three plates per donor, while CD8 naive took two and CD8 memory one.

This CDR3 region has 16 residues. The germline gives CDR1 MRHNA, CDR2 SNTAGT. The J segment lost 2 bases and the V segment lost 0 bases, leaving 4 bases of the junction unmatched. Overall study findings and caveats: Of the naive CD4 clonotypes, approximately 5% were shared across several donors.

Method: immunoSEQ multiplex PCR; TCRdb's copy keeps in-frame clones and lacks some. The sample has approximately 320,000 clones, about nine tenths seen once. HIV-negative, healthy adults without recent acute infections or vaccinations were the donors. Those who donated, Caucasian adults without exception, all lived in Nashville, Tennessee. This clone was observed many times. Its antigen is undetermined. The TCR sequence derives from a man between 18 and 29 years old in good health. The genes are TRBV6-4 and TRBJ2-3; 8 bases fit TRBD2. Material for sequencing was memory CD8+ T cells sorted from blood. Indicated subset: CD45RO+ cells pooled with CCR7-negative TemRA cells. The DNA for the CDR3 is TGTGCCAGCAGTGACTCAGCGGGGGCCGTCACAGATACGCAGTATTTT. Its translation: CASSDSAGAVTDTQYF.